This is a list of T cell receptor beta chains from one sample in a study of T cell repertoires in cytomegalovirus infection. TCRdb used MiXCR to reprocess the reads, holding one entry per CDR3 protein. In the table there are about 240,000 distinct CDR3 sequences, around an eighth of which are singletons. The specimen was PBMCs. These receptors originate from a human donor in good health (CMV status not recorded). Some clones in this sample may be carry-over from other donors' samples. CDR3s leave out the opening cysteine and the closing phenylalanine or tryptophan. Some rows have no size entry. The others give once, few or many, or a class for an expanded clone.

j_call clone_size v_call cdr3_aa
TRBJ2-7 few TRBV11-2 ASSFRLDSYEQY
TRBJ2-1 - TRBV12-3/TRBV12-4 ASSVLVREQF
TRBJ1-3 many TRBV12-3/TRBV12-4 ASSGQGANTIY
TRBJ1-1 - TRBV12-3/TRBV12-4 ASSPTGSGNEAF
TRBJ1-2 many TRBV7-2 ASSRRDGYGYT
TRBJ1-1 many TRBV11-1 ASSGEAANTEAF
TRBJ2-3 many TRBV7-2 ASSPGTGSDTQY
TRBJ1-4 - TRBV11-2 ASSLGPDRGPNEKLF
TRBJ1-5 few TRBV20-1 SAIGQSNQPQH
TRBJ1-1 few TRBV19 ASTPRGQGMDTEAF
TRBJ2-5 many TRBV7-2 ASSLGTFQETQY
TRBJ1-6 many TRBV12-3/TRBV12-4 ASSPARNSPLH
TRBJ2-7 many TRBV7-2 ASSFIGQSYEQY
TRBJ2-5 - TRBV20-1 SATRGLAVREETQY
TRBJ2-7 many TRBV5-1 ASSPQTGGQPYEQY
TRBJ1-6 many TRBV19 ASSVDRGNSPLH
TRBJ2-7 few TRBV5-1 ASSLAEEQY
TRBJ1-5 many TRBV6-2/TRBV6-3 ASSPGAMGPQH
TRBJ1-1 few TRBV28 ASSKRTGYDTEAF
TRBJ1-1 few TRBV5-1 ASSLGTGQGNTEAF
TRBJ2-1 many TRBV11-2 ASSYEYRVRYNEQF
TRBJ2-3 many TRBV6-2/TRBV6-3 ASSGPSGGTDTQY
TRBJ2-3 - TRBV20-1 SVPGLAGGPSSTDTQY
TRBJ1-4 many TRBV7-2 ASSYGQNNEKLF
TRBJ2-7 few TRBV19 ASSDHPAGPLGGQY
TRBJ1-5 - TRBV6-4 ASSVIDGDQPQH
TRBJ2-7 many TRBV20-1 SASTTGQVIRGSYEQY
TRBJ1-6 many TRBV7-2 ASSYRKPGDSPLH
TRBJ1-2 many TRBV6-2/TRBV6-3 ASSYEAGGAYGYT
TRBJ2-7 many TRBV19 ASSIGSVNEQY
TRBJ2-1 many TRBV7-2 ASSPALAGSGGEQF
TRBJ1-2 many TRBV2 ANTDRTSNYGYT
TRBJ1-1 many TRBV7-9 ASSLNRDSEAF
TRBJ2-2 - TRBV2 ASSPSNTGELF
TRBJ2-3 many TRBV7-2 ASSFDQAADTQY
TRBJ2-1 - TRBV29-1 SVETTGTGGNEQF
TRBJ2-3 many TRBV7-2 ASSLVVASGTDTQY
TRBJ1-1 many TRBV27 ASTKQGLNTEAF
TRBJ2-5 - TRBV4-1 ASSHDTASSTYQETQY
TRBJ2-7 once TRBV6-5 ASSYSGSGAGGRNEQY
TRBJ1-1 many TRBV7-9 ASSLERENTEAF
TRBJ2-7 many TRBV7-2 ATPAGSEQY
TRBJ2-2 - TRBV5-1 ASSLEGLGAGELF
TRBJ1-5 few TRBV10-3 AISADRDQPQH
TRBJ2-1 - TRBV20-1 SAARQGARQF
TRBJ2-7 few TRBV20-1 SARRTGGGYEQY
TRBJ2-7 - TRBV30 AWSVGAGSYEQY
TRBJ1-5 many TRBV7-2 ASSLAGQAPDQPQH
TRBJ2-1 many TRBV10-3 ATNRGDSTYNEQF
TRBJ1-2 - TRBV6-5 ASRSGGYYGYT
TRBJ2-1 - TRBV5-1 ASGRPTSGGASSYNEQF
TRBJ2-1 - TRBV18 ASSPFGEGEQF
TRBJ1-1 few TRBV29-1 SARRDRDTEAF
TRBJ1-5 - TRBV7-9 ASSAFVQRNQPQH